These 31 T cell receptor beta chains were all obtained from the same sample, sequenced in a study of T-cell reconstitution after alpha-beta-depleted transplantation in children. Molecular barcoding with unique molecular identifiers was used for the TCRbeta library. One entry per CDR3 protein results from TCRdb running MiXCR on the PCR reads. The sample consists of 210,000 or so distinct CDR3 sequences, around 9.9% of them appearing once. The material sequenced was PBMCs, taken before TCRalphabeta/CD19-depleted stem cell transplant. Receptors originate from a child younger than two with acute myeloid leukemia, due to receive a stem cell transplant.

The sample holds many counts of this clonotype. This chain links TRBV5-1 with TRBJ2-3, with 8 bases that match TRBD2. The CDR3 extends over 16 amino acids. From germline, CDR1 is SGHRS and CDR2 YFSETQ. Trimming removed 0 bases from V and 1 base from J; junction bases left unmatched: 4. The CDR3 DNA is TGCGCCAGCAGCTTGGTTTTCGGGGGGGGCACAGATACGCAGTATTTT. Its translation: CASSLVFGGGTDTQYF.

The rearrangement uses TRBV24-1 and TRBJ1-3; D remains ambiguous. This CDR3 comprises 18 residues. Trimming removed 4 bases from V and 1 base from J, with 19 bases in between. Germline V CDR1 and CDR2: KGHDR, SFDVKD. The CDR3 here is CATSDSGLGAGSGNTIYF. CDR3 DNA sequence: TGTGCCACCAGTGACTCAGGCCTGGGCGCAGGATCTGGAAACACCATATATTTT.

This clonotype was recorded at least ten times. The chain has TRBV7-2 and TRBJ2-2, with unresolved D. The CDR3 has 16 amino acids. Trimming left V 0 bases short and J 6 bases short, with 14 bases between. The germline V gene encodes CDR1 SGHTA and CDR2 FQGNSA. In nucleotides, the CDR3 is TGTGCCAGCAGCTTAGCGGCAAGAGGTGTTGCCGGGGAGCTGTTTTTT. It specifies CASSLAARGVAGELFF.

This clonotype was picked up many times. The chain carries TRBV2 and TRBJ2-7; D gene unclear. The germline V and J ends were trimmed by 3 bases and 4 bases, with 7 bases remaining between them. The CDR3 is 12 amino acids. CDR1 SNHLY and CDR2 FYNNEI come from the germline V gene. CDR3 nucleotide sequence: TGTGCCAGCAGTGATGGTAGATACGAGCAGTACTTC. Protein product: CASSDGRYEQYF.

This clonotype was counted at least ten times. The gene calls are TRBV12-3 or TRBV12-4 and TRBJ2-7; the D is unclear. The CDR3 contains 13 residues. V shed 8 bases and J shed 4 bases, with 15 bases lying between them. For the CDR3, the DNA is TGTGCCAGCCTGCTTGGGATCTCTTACGAGCAGTACTTC. It specifies CASLLGISYEQYF.

This clonotype was picked up many times. The chain couples TRBV12-3 or TRBV12-4 to TRBJ2-7, with TRBD2 identical over 12 bases. Trimming cost V 4 bases and J 3 bases; bases outside gene matches: 4. The CDR3 sequence is 15 residues long. Here the CDR3 DNA reads TGTGCCAGCAGTTGGACTAGCGGGACGGTCTACGAGCAGTACTTC. This encodes CASSWTSGTVYEQYF.

The sample holds a few counts of this clonotype. The rearrangement uses TRBV19 and TRBJ2-3; D uncertain. The V end was cut by 3 bases, the J end by 6 bases, with 16 bases between. The CDR3 sequence is 15 residues long. CDR1 and CDR2 from the germline V gene are LNHDA and SQIVND (reference sequence). The DNA of the CDR3 is TGTGCCAGTAGTATTGCGAGGACCCCCAAGGATACGCAGTATTTT. It translates to CASSIARTPKDTQYF. Using reference TRBV19 and TRBJ2-3 for the parts outside the CDR3, the full variable domain is DGGITQSPKYLFRKEGQNVTLSCEQNLNHDAMYWYRQDPGQGLRLIYYSQIVNDFQKGDIAEGYSVSREKKESFPLTVTSAQKNPTAFYLCASSIARTPKDTQYFGPGTRLTVL.

Many counts were recorded for this clonotype. The V call is TRBV9, the J call TRBJ2-1; D is unresolved. Trimming took off 0 bases at V and 0 bases at J, with 10 bases between the two ends. The length of the CDR3 is 16 residues. Germline CDR1 is SGDLS and CDR2 is YYNGEE. Here the CDR3 reads CASSVDYSFSYNEQFF. In nucleotides, the CDR3 is TGTGCCAGCAGCGTAGATTACTCTTTCTCCTACAATGAGCAGTTCTTC.

The sample holds many counts of this clonotype. The rearrangement uses TRBV12-3 or TRBV12-4 and TRBJ2-1, with 7 bases fitting TRBD2. V trimming: 5 bases; J trimming: 5 bases; junction bases outside the gene matches: 9. The CDR3 contains 15 residues. CDR3 protein: CASSTPGLADNEQFF. The CDR3 nucleotides are TGTGCCAGCAGTACCCCAGGGCTAGCGGACAATGAGCAGTTCTTC.

A note on this clonotype: A much larger clone lies a single base off, so this may be a read error. The chain combines TRBV7-9 with TRBJ2-1; 7 bases are shared with TRBD2. Germline values: CDR1 SEHNR, CDR2 FQNEAQ (reference sequence). The CDR3 sequence is 15 residues long. CDR3 loop: CASSPRGREYNERFF. CDR3 nucleotide sequence: TGTGCCAGCAGCCCGCGCGGGAGAGAGTACAATGAGCGGTTCTTC.

There are many counts of this clonotype. This chain uses TRBV7-2 with TRBJ2-7; the match to TRBD2 covers 11 bases. The junction had 9 bases not matched to a gene; V was cut back by 4 bases and J by 4 bases. The CDR3 is made up of 16 amino acids. The germline V gene has CDR1 SGHTA and CDR2 FQGNSA. CDR3 coding DNA: TGTGCCAGCAGCTCCGGGACTAGCGGCGGGTGGTACGAGCAGTACTTC. Protein product: CASSSGTSGGWYEQYF.

This clonotype was seen repeatedly, ten times or more. The chain recombines TRBV3-1 with TRBJ2-7; TRBD2 matches 7 bases. The length of the CDR3 is 13 residues. Per germline, CDR1 LGHDT and CDR2 YNNKEL (reference sequence). V dropped 4 bases and J dropped 6; count of bases not matched to a gene: 6. The CDR3 here is CASSPSGKGEQYF. DNA for the CDR3: TGTGCCAGCAGCCCCAGCGGGAAAGGCGAGCAGTACTTC.

In its sample, this clonotype was seen many times. The genes are TRBV12-3 or TRBV12-4 and TRBJ1-5, with a possible D match to TRBD1 (6 bases). The V end was cut by 5 bases, the J end by 2 bases, with 10 bases between. The CDR3 is 14 residues long. CDR3 bases: TGTGCCAGCAGTCAGGAGGGGGGCAATCAGCCCCAGCATTTT. Translation gives CASSQEGGNQPQHF.

At least ten counts were recorded for this clonotype. The gene calls are TRBV20-1 and TRBJ1-1, with a tentative D call TRBD1 (6 bases). The V and J ends lost 1 base and 6 bases respectively, with 12 bases between them. Germline loops: CDR1 DFQATT, CDR2 SNEGSKA (reference sequence). The CDR3 loop spans 13 amino acids. Here the CDR3 reads CSARGRTASEAFF. CDR3 nucleotide sequence: TGCAGTGCTAGAGGTAGGACAGCTTCTGAAGCTTTCTTT.

This clonotype has a count of ten or more. The chain employs TRBV5-1 and TRBJ1-6; D not resolved. Trimming cost V 3 bases and J 8 bases, with 12 bases left between them. This CDR3 comprises 14 residues. CDR1 and CDR2 (germline): SGHRS, YFSETQ. Written as DNA, the CDR3 is TGCGCCAGCAGCTCATTGGGATTCGATTCACCCCTCCACTTT. Residues: CASSSLGFDSPLHF.

At least ten counts were recorded for this clonotype. This CDR3 reads CASSSYGGGSYEQYF. The CDR3 DNA reads TGTGCCAGCAGCTCCTACGGAGGAGGGTCCTACGAGCAGTACTTC. V gene TRBV7-2 combines with J gene TRBJ2-7; possible D gene TRBD2, 6 bases. This CDR3 has 15 amino acids. Trimming took 4 bases from V and 1 from J, leaving 14 bases between them. Germline CDR1 is SGHTA and CDR2 is FQGNSA. The full variable domain, rest sourced from reference TRBV7-2 and TRBJ2-7, is GAGVSQSPSNKVTEKGKDVELRCDPISGHTALYWYRQSLGQGLEFLIYFQGNSAPDKSGLPSDRFSAERTGGSVSTLTIQRTQQEDSAVYLCASSSYGGGSYEQYFGPGTRLTVT.

As to this clonotype: A much larger clone differs by one base, so this may be a read error. The V call is TRBV2, the J call TRBJ2-1; a weak D match, TRBD1 (5 bases). The ends were cut back, 1 base at V and 4 bases at J, with 11 bases in the middle. Germline CDR1 SNHLY, CDR2 FYNNEI. CDR3 length: 15 residues. CDR3 nucleotides: TGTGCCAGCAGTGAAGGGGGCGGTTCATACAATGAGCAGTTCTTC. This translates into CASSEGGGSYNEQFF.

This clonotype was detected ten times or more. The V and J genes are TRBV4-3 and TRBJ1-1; TRBD1 aligns across 9 bases. Germline V gene lookup returns CDR1 LGHNA and CDR2 YSLEER. The CDR3 loop spans 15 amino acids. V dropped 1 base and J dropped 9; count of bases not matched to a gene: 9. The CDR3 here is CASSQGLWTGEKAFF. DNA of the CDR3: TGCGCCAGCAGCCAAGGTCTCTGGACAGGGGAAAAAGCTTTCTTT.

This clonotype was counted ten times or more. The rearrangement links TRBV10-3 to TRBJ2-1; 14 nucleotides align to TRBD2. The CDR3 runs 16 residues. With V trimmed by 9 bases and J by 0 bases, 4 bases remained unmatched. Germline-derived CDR1 and CDR2 are ENHRY and SYGVKD. As DNA, the CDR3 is TGTGCCATGGGGACTAGCGGGGGTAGCTCCTACAATGAGCAGTTCTTC. It codes for CAMGTSGGSSYNEQFF.

This clonotype has a handful of counts. The V call is TRBV18, the J call TRBJ2-3, with D possibly matching TRBD1 (5 bases). V was pared by 1 base and J by 2 bases, with 13 bases between. CDR1 and CDR2 from the germline V gene are KGHSH and LQKENI. This CDR3 is built from 16 residues. This CDR3 is CASSPRGRAATDTQYF. CDR3 nucleotide sequence: TGTGCCAGCTCACCACGGGGCAGGGCCGCCACAGATACGCAGTATTTT.

With respect to this clonotype: This may be a read error: a much more frequent sequence differs by one nucleotide. The V and J genes are TRBV18 and TRBJ2-1; D gene uncertain. With 0 bases removed from V and 5 bases from J, the gap between germline ends came to 5 bases. This CDR3 has 13 residues. Germline-derived CDR1 and CDR2 are KGHSH and LQKENI. DNA of the CDR3: TGTGCCAGCTCACCACCGATCGACAATGAGCAGTTCTTC. The encoded protein is CASSPPIDNEQFF. The full variable domain, its missing parts supplied by reference TRBV18 and TRBJ2-1, is NAGVMQNPRHLVRRRGQEARLRCSPMKGHSHVYWYRQLPEEGLKFMVYLQKENIIDESGMPKERFSAEFPKEGPSILRIQQVVRGDSAAYFCASSPPIDNEQFFGPGTRLTVL.

Many counts were recorded for this clonotype. V gene TRBV3-1 combines with J gene TRBJ2-7; D might be TRBD1 (6 bases). The V end was cut by 4 bases, the J end by 3 bases, with 10 bases between. This CDR3 comprises 13 residues. From germline, CDR1 is LGHDT and CDR2 YNNKEL (reference sequence). The CDR3 nucleotides are TGTGCCAGCAGCCTCGTACAGGGCTACGAGCAGTACTTC. Amino acid sequence: CASSLVQGYEQYF.

This clonotype came up many times. The chain is built from TRBV18 and TRBJ2-7; D call uncertain. Germline V gene lookup returns CDR1 KGHSH and CDR2 LQKENI. V lost 1 base and J lost 4, with 8 bases in between. The CDR3 is 13 residues long. CDR3 in amino acids: CASSPLPQYEQYF. CDR3 in DNA: TGTGCCAGCTCACCACTTCCCCAATACGAGCAGTACTTC. Based on the CDR3 plus reference TRBV18 and TRBJ2-7, the full variable domain is NAGVMQNPRHLVRRRGQEARLRCSPMKGHSHVYWYRQLPEEGLKFMVYLQKENIIDESGMPKERFSAEFPKEGPSILRIQQVVRGDSAAYFCASSPLPQYEQYFGPGTRLTVT.

There are many counts of this clonotype. The chain employs TRBV20-1 and TRBJ2-3; weak D call: TRBD1 (5 bases). V lost 4 bases, J lost 5 bases, and 7 bases lay in between. The CDR3 runs to 11 residues. Per the germline V gene, CDR1 is DFQATT and CDR2 is SNEGSKA (reference sequence). As DNA, the CDR3 is TGCAGTGCTAAAGACAGAGATACGCAGTATTTT. Protein: CSAKDRDTQYF.

This clonotype has a count of ten or more. The rearrangement links TRBV6-5 to TRBJ1-2; tentative D call: TRBD1 (6 bases). CDR3 length: 17 amino acids. CDR1 and CDR2 (germline): MNHEY, SVGAGI. The V end lost 0 bases, the J end lost 8 bases, and 22 bases lay between the germline ends. The CDR3 nucleotides read TGTGCCAGCAGTTACTCTGTACGGTTGGGACAAAGGACCGGCTACACCTTC. Translation gives CASSYSVRLGQRTGYTF.

This clonotype was recorded at least ten times. The chain carries TRBV28 and TRBJ2-1, with D uncertain. Germline assignment: CDR1 MDHEN and CDR2 SYDVKM. The CDR3 runs to 16 residues. V was shortened by 4 bases and J by 0 bases, with 13 bases between the two germline ends. The CDR3 nucleotides are TGTGCCAGCAGTTCAGAAGGGTTAAGCTCCTACAATGAGCAGTTCTTC. This gives the protein CASSSEGLSSYNEQFF.

This clonotype was counted ten times or more. The genes are TRBV24-1 and TRBJ2-1; 9 bases map to TRBD1. The trim removed 5 bases at V and 8 bases at J, leaving 9 bases unmatched. Germline CDR1 KGHDR, CDR2 SFDVKD. The CDR3 sequence is 15 residues long. DNA for the CDR3: TGTGCCACCAGTGCCCCCGGGACAGGGTCCCATGAGCAGTTCTTC. Translating it yields CATSAPGTGSHEQFF.

This clonotype was seen ten or more times. The chain carries TRBV7-2 and TRBJ2-1; D uncertain. This CDR3 has 15 amino acids. CDR1 and CDR2 (germline): SGHTA, FQGNSA. V was trimmed by 3 bases and J by 0 bases, leaving 9 bases between them. This CDR3 is CASSFGVGSYNEQFF. The CDR3 coding sequence is TGTGCCAGCAGCTTTGGAGTTGGCTCCTACAATGAGCAGTTCTTC.

V and J are TRBV7-2 and TRBJ2-2; the match to TRBD2 covers 10 bases. The V and J ends lost 0 bases and 5 bases, in that order; junction bases with no gene match: 9. The germline V gene has CDR1 SGHTA and CDR2 FQGNSA. The CDR3 totals 18 residues. The CDR3 bases are TGTGCCAGCAGCTTAGCCCCTAGCGGGAGAGGGGGGACCGGGGAGCTGTTTTTT. It codes for CASSLAPSGRGGTGELFF.

This chain uses TRBV18 with TRBJ1-1; TRBD1 is a possible D gene (5 bases). Trimming took 0 bases from V and 6 from J, leaving 8 bases between them. Germline CDR1 and CDR2: KGHSH and LQKENI. This CDR3 has 13 amino acids. CDR3 nucleotides: TGTGCCAGCTCACCACCGGGGGAGTCTGAAGCTTTCTTT. Translating it yields CASSPPGESEAFF.

This clonotype was counted ten times or more. The chain links TRBV10-3 to TRBJ1-1, with D uncertain. V lost 8 bases to trimming and J lost 1 base, with 14 bases between them. Per germline, CDR1 ENHRY and CDR2 SYGVKD. This CDR3 comprises 14 residues. CDR3 region: CAIGQDSGNTEAFF. CDR3 nucleotides: TGTGCCATCGGCCAAGACTCCGGGAACACTGAAGCTTTCTTT.